Below are 20 T cell receptor beta chains sequenced from a single sample in a study of graft-versus-host responses after intestinal transplantation. Assay: immunoSEQ multiplex PCR; the TCRdb copy retains only in-frame clones and omits some. The sample lists 43,000 or so clones, about 95% occurring once. This material consisted of PBMCs, taken approximately 350 days after intestinal transplant. These receptors all come from a human patient who received an intestinal transplant, so some T cells may come from the graft donor.

This clone was seen a single time. The rearrangement links TRBV4-1 to TRBJ2-1; D uncertain. With 4 bases removed from V and 7 bases from J, the gap between germline ends came to 23 bases. CDR3 length equals 17 residues. Germline V CDR1 and CDR2: MGHRA, YSYEKL. The CDR3, as DNA: TGCGCCAGCAGCCCGCCGGCAGTTGGGGATTGGCAGAATGAGCAGTTCTTC. Amino acid sequence: CASSPPAVGDWQNEQFF.

V usage is TRBV6-1 and J usage is TRBJ2-7, with D perhaps matching TRBD2 (6 bases). This CDR3 is built from 16 residues. Germline CDR1 reads MNHNS; CDR2 reads SASEGT. V lost 3 bases and J lost 0, with 15 bases in between. CDR3 sequence: CASSDSRTDYSYEQYF. The CDR3 DNA follows: TGTGCCAGCAGTGACAGCCGGACGGACTACTCCTACGAGCAGTACTTC.

The chain has TRBV21-1 and TRBJ2-7; the D call in the table, TRBD1, was not verified against the DNA. TRBV21-1 is a pseudogene. The CDR3 totals 15 residues. DNA of the CDR3: TGTGCCAGCAGCAAAGGTATCAGGGCTAAGGACGAGCAGTACTTC. As protein: CASSKGIRAKDEQYF.

The chain employs TRBV5-1 and TRBJ2-3; TRBD1 might be the D (5 bases). The germline V gene encodes CDR1 SGHRS and CDR2 YFSETQ. CDR3 size: 14 residues. Trimming stripped 1 base from V and 2 bases from J, with 8 bases between. This CDR3 is CASSLSGNTDTQYF. The CDR3 DNA sequence: TGCGCCAGCAGCTTGTCAGGGAACACAGATACGCAGTATTTT.

V and J are TRBV10-3 and TRBJ1-1; D is uncertain. The germline gives CDR1 ENHRY, CDR2 SYGVKD. The ends were cut back, 4 bases at V and 4 bases at J, with 13 bases in the middle. The length of the CDR3 is 14 residues. The CDR3 here is CAISVKVPGTEAFF. The CDR3 DNA reads as TGTGCCATCAGTGTGAAGGTCCCGGGCACTGAAGCTTTCTTT.

This clone was recorded only once. The gene calls are TRBV28 and TRBJ1-5; TRBD1 matches 9 bases. The CDR3 contains 14 residues. The V gene end was trimmed by 5 bases and the J gene end by 7 bases; junction bases not matched to a gene: 6. Germline V gene sequence: CDR1 MDHEN, CDR2 SYDVKM. As DNA, the CDR3 is TGTGCCAGCAGTCCCGGGACAGGGAGACAGCCCCAGCATTTT. It codes for CASSPGTGRQPQHF.

This clone was observed once. J is TRBJ2-3 and V is TRBV5-1, with 9 nucleotides matching TRBD2. The CDR3 spans 18 residues. The germline CDR1 and CDR2 sequences are SGHRS and YFSETQ. The ends lost 0 bases at V and 2 bases at J; junction bases unmatched: 10. The CDR3 DNA follows: TGCGCCAGCAGCTTGGGTTCGACTAGCGGACTACACACAGATACGCAGTATTTT. It specifies CASSLGSTSGLHTDTQYF. Supplemented by reference TRBV5-1 and TRBJ2-3, the full variable domain reads KAGVTQTPRYLIKTRGQQVTLSCSPISGHRSVSWYQQTPGQGLQFLFEYFSETQRNKGNFPGRFSGRQFSNSRSEMNVSTLELGDSALYLCASSLGSTSGLHTDTQYFGPGTRLTVL.

The gene calls are TRBV27 and TRBJ2-3; D is undetermined. Germline V gives CDR1 MNHEY, CDR2 SMNVEV (reference sequence). This CDR3 is 16 amino acids long. Trimming left V 4 bases short and J 1 base short, with 15 bases between. CDR3 sequence (DNA): TGTGCCAGCAGTTCCCCGGCCTCACGAGGCACAGATACGCAGTATTTT. This encodes CASSSPASRGTDTQYF.

The chain couples TRBV5-4 to TRBJ1-1; D gene ambiguous. Germline values: CDR1 SGHNT, CDR2 YYREEE (reference sequence). Trimming removed 0 bases at V and 4 bases at J, with 7 bases between. The CDR3 sequence is 13 residues long. DNA of the CDR3: TGTGCCAGCAGCTTGGGATGGGGCACTGAAGCTTTCTTT. The encoded protein is CASSLGWGTEAFF.

This clone was seen just once. The chain employs TRBV9 and TRBJ2-2, with 7 bases lining up with TRBD1. This CDR3 comprises 14 residues. The trim removed 9 bases at V and 0 bases at J, leaving 5 bases unmatched. CDR1 SGDLS and CDR2 YYNGEE come from the germline V gene. Here the CDR3 reads CATTQGPNTGELFF. CDR3 nucleotides: TGTGCCACAACACAGGGGCCGAACACCGGGGAGCTGTTTTTT.

The chain recombines TRBV27 with TRBJ2-3, with D perhaps matching TRBD1 or TRBD2 (5 bases each). Germline V gene lookup returns CDR1 MNHEY and CDR2 SMNVEV (reference sequence). The CDR3 sequence is 14 residues long. Trimming shortened V by 5 bases and J by 2 bases, and 11 bases separated the two germline ends. CDR3 DNA: TGTGCCAGCAGTAGGGACGGAATCACAGATACGCAGTATTTT. This sequence encodes CASSRDGITDTQYF.

The gene calls are TRBV5-1 and TRBJ1-6; D gene unclear. V lost 0 bases and J 6 bases, leaving 13 bases between the germline ends. This CDR3 comprises 16 residues. Germline V gene lookup returns CDR1 SGHRS and CDR2 YFSETQ. In DNA form, the CDR3 reads TGCGCCAGCAGCTTGGAAGGCACGCGGGCTAATTCACCCCTCCACTTT. Translating it yields CASSLEGTRANSPLHF. The full variable domain, with the rest looked up from reference TRBV5-1 and TRBJ1-6, is KAGVTQTPRYLIKTRGQQVTLSCSPISGHRSVSWYQQTPGQGLQFLFEYFSETQRNKGNFPGRFSGRQFSNSRSEMNVSTLELGDSALYLCASSLEGTRANSPLHFGNGTRLTVT.

The chain is built from TRBV5-1 and TRBJ2-1, with 9 bases identical to TRBD1. This CDR3 is built from 14 residues. The V and J ends lost 6 bases and 4 bases, in that order; junction bases with no gene match: 5. Germline lookup yields CDR1 SGHRS and CDR2 YFSETQ. This CDR3 reads CASTEGQGYNEQFF. CDR3 coding DNA: TGCGCCAGCACTGAGGGACAGGGTTACAATGAGCAGTTCTTC.

This chain uses TRBV6-6 with TRBJ1-1; weak D call: TRBD1 (5 bases). The CDR3 has 15 residues. Looked up from germline, CDR1 is MNHNY and CDR2 is SVGAGI (reference sequence). V was clipped by 5 bases and J by 1 base, with 14 bases between them. The CDR3 is CASSKTSGGNTEAFF. The CDR3 DNA follows: TGTGCCAGCAGTAAGACCTCGGGGGGGAACACTGAAGCTTTCTTT.

Comment on this clone: Different DNA sequences within this sample yield the same CDR3. The V gene is TRBV6-5, the J gene TRBJ2-2; D ambiguous. The CDR3 extends over 13 amino acids. Trimming cost V 2 bases and J 6 bases, with 7 bases left between them. From germline, CDR1 is MNHEY and CDR2 SVGAGI. The CDR3 region is CASSYLGSGELFF. In DNA, the CDR3 is TGTGCCAGCAGTTACCTTGGTTCCGGGGAGCTGTTTTTT.

J is TRBJ1-1 and V is TRBV10-2, with unresolved D. The CDR3 has 13 amino acids. The germline V and J ends were trimmed by 8 bases and 5 bases, with 15 bases remaining between them. Looked up from germline, CDR1 is WSHSY and CDR2 is SAAADI. The DNA for the CDR3 is TGCGCCAGCCGGTGGAATGGAAATACTGAAGCTTTCTTT. Translated: CASRWNGNTEAFF.

Only a few counts were recorded for this clone. V is TRBV6-4 and J is TRBJ2-3; 10 bases agree with TRBD2. Germline V gene lookup returns CDR1 MRHNA and CDR2 SNTAGT. The CDR3 has 16 amino acids. V lost 3 bases, J lost 4 bases, and 7 bases stayed unmatched. The CDR3 loop reads CASSDGGAGGPDTQYF. DNA for the CDR3: TGTGCCAGCAGTGATGGGGGAGCGGGAGGGCCAGATACGCAGTATTTT.

The chain is built from TRBV28 and TRBJ1-3; tentatively, D is TRBD1 (6 bases). The CDR3 is made up of 14 amino acids. Trimming cost V 5 bases and J 0 bases, with 8 bases left between them. Germline V gene sequence: CDR1 MDHEN, CDR2 SYDVKM. Here the CDR3 reads CASSKGGSGNTIYF. Here the CDR3 DNA reads TGTGCCAGCAGTAAAGGGGGCTCTGGAAACACCATATATTTT.

As to this clone: An end of the junction differs from the germline gene, which may be a read error. V is TRBV10-3 and J is TRBJ1-1, with 7 bases matching TRBD1. The CDR3 is made up of 15 amino acids. Germline V gives CDR1 ENHRY, CDR2 SYGVKD. This CDR3 reads CASSTQGGGYTEAFF. CDR3 DNA: TGTGCCAGCAGTACTCAGGGGGGTGGGTACACTGAAGCTTTCTTT.

The rearrangement uses TRBV28 and TRBJ1-2; D unresolved. V gave up 5 bases and J gave up 4 bases, with 17 bases separating them. From germline, CDR1 is MDHEN and CDR2 SYDVKM. The CDR3 extends over 15 amino acids. The CDR3 sequence: CASSNPDLDGYGYTF. CDR3 nucleotide sequence: TGTGCCAGCAGTAACCCCGACTTGGACGGCTATGGCTACACCTTC.